The 14 T cell receptor beta chains given below trace back to one sample, sequenced in a study of blood T cell repertoires in COVID-19. This table comes from immunoSEQ multiplex PCR, and its TCRdb copy is limited to in-frame clones, with some not included. The sample has 200,000 to 250,000 clones, around 89% seen once; the top ten hold roughly 2.7%. The sequenced material came from peripheral blood. These receptors all stem from a man aged 30-40 years with COVID-19, enrolled during active disease.

J is TRBJ1-2 and V is TRBV27; D perhaps matches TRBD1 (5 bases). CDR1 and CDR2 from the germline V gene are MNHEY and SMNVEV (reference sequence). V shed 4 bases and J shed 1 base, with 10 bases lying between them. CDR3 length: 14 residues. Here the CDR3 reads CASSSSTVNYGYTF. CDR3 in DNA: TGTGCCAGCAGTTCCTCGACAGTTAACTATGGCTACACCTTC.

V gene TRBV6-5 combines with J gene TRBJ2-7; tentatively, D is TRBD1 (6 bases). The germline CDR1 and CDR2 sequences are MNHEY and SVGAGI. This CDR3 is 16 amino acids long. Trimming stripped 2 bases from V and 0 bases from J, with 14 bases between. The CDR3 protein is CASSYLPDRSSYEQYF. The CDR3 coding sequence is TGTGCCAGCAGTTACCTCCCCGACAGGAGCTCCTACGAGCAGTACTTC.

The chain links TRBV7-9 to TRBJ2-1, with no clear D. The CDR3 totals 13 residues. Trimming removed 0 bases at V and 7 bases at J, with 7 bases between. Germline values: CDR1 SEHNR, CDR2 FQNEAQ (reference sequence). CDR3 sequence reads: CASSLAGTNEQFF. CDR3 in DNA: TGTGCCAGCAGCTTAGCCGGTACGAATGAGCAGTTCTTC.

The genes are TRBV6-5 and TRBJ2-1; 8 positions match TRBD1. Germline lookup yields CDR1 MNHEY and CDR2 SVGAGI. The CDR3 spans 15 residues. V was clipped by 6 bases and J by 5 bases; unmatched bases: 9. The CDR3 region is CASRRWTGFDNEQFF. CDR3 in DNA: TGTGCCAGCAGAAGATGGACAGGGTTCGACAATGAGCAGTTCTTC.

The chain combines TRBV27 with TRBJ2-7; TRBD1 agrees at 8 bases. The J segment lost 6 bases and the V segment lost 3 bases, leaving 13 bases of the junction unmatched. Per the germline V gene, CDR1 is MNHEY and CDR2 is SMNVEV (reference sequence). This CDR3 has 16 amino acids. As DNA, the CDR3 is TGTGCCAGCAGTTTCCAGGACAGGGTCGGTAGAAGCGAGCAGTACTTC. Translating gives CASSFQDRVGRSEQYF.

The J gene is TRBJ1-2, the V gene TRBV27; TRBD1 aligns across 7 bases. V shed 6 bases and J 0 bases; nucleotides not matched to a gene: 4. The CDR3 runs 14 residues. Germline-derived CDR1 and CDR2 are MNHEY and SMNVEV (reference sequence). This CDR3 reads CASSWDSSNYGYTF. CDR3 in DNA: TGTGCCAGCAGCTGGGACAGTTCTAACTATGGCTACACCTTC.

This clone was found once. The chain uses TRBV27 and TRBJ2-3; 8 bases are shared with TRBD1. Per the germline V gene, CDR1 is MNHEY and CDR2 is SMNVEV (reference sequence). This CDR3 has 15 residues. V shed 5 bases, J shed 3 bases, and the junction held 7 bases outside the gene matches. The CDR3 here is CASSRGQGGTDTQYF. As DNA, the CDR3 is TGTGCCAGCAGTCGAGGACAGGGTGGGACAGATACGCAGTATTTT.

This chain links TRBV7-2 with TRBJ1-6, with D possibly being TRBD1 (5 bases). CDR3 length: 14 residues. The germline gives CDR1 SGHTA, CDR2 FQGNSA. Trimming took off 7 bases at V and 7 bases at J, with 14 bases between the two ends. The CDR3 sequence: CASTGSSTNSPLHF. The CDR3 region has the DNA TGTGCCAGCACAGGGTCCTCCACCAATTCACCCCTCCACTTT.

This clone has a single count. The rearrangement joins TRBV7-9 to TRBJ1-1; 7 nucleotides match TRBD1. The junction had 3 bases not matched to a gene; V was cut back by 4 bases and J by 1 base. The CDR3 contains 14 residues. Germline assignment: CDR1 SEHNR and CDR2 FQNEAQ (reference sequence). The CDR3, as DNA: TGTGCCAGCAGCTCCAGGACAGGGAACACTGAAGCTTTCTTT. Its protein product is CASSSRTGNTEAFF.

The rearrangement links TRBV5-4 to TRBJ2-7, with 7 positions matching TRBD1. J was trimmed by 0 bases and V by 5 bases; bases with no gene match: 11. Germline loops: CDR1 SGHNT, CDR2 YYREEE (reference sequence). The CDR3 extends over 16 amino acids. The CDR3 DNA reads as TGTGCCAGCAGTTCCGGACAGGCCAGAAGCTCCTACGAGCAGTACTTC. This translates into CASSSGQARSSYEQYF. The full variable domain, its missing parts supplied by reference TRBV5-4 and TRBJ2-7, is ETGVTQSPTHLIKTRGQQVTLRCSSQSGHNTVSWYQQALGQGPQFIFQYYREEENGRGNFPPRFSGLQFPNYSSELNVNALELDDSALYLCASSSGQARSSYEQYFGPGTRLTVT.

This chain joins TRBV2 and TRBJ2-1; possible D gene TRBD2, 6 bases. Trimming took 8 bases from V and 7 from J, leaving 18 bases between them. CDR1 is SNHLY, CDR2 FYNNEI, per germline. The CDR3 has 14 residues. Written as DNA, the CDR3 is TGTGCCAGCGCCTGGGGGAGGCTAGGGAATGAGCAGTTCTTC. Amino acids: CASAWGRLGNEQFF.

The CDR3 sequence: CAISRTESNQPQHF. Written as DNA, the CDR3 is TGTGCCATCAGCAGGACAGAAAGCAATCAGCCCCAGCATTTT. The rearrangement links TRBV10-3 to TRBJ1-5; tentatively, D is TRBD1 (6 bases). Per the germline V gene, CDR1 is ENHRY and CDR2 is SYGVKD. V gave up 6 bases and J gave up 1 base, with 10 bases separating them. The CDR3 is 14 residues long.

The rearrangement uses TRBV20-1 and TRBJ2-5; 13 bases match TRBD2. V lost 3 bases and J lost 4; bases outside the gene matches: 5. The CDR3 is made up of 15 amino acids. Per germline, CDR1 DFQATT and CDR2 SNEGSKA (reference sequence). This CDR3 is CSASGLAGVGETQYF. For the CDR3, the DNA is TGCAGTGCTAGTGGACTAGCGGGAGTTGGAGAGACCCAGTACTTC.

The chain joins TRBV30 to TRBJ2-3; 7 bases match TRBD2. Germline-derived CDR1 and CDR2 are GTSNPN and SVGIG (reference sequence). This CDR3 region has 11 residues. The junction had 5 bases not matched to a gene; V was cut back by 3 bases and J by 11 bases. Written as DNA, the CDR3 is TGTGCCTGGAGAATGGCGGGAGAGCAGTATTTT. The encoded protein is CAWRMAGEQYF.